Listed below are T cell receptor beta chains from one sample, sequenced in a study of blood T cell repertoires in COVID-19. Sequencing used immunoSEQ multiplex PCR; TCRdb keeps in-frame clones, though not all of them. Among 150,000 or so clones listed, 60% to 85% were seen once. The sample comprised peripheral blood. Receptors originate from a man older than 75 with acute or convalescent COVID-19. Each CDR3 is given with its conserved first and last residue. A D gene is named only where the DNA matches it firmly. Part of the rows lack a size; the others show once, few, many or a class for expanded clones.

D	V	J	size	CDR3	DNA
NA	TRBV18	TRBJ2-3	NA	CASSPPYSVSTDTQYF	TGTGCCAGCTCACCCCCATACTCGGTTAGCACAGATACGCAGTATTTT
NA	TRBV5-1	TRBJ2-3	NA	CASSIGQIASTDTQYF	TGCGCCAGCAGCATCGGACAGATAGCTAGCACAGATACGCAGTATTTT
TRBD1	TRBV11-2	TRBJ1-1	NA	CASSLDLGTGKTEAFF	TGTGCCAGCAGCTTAGATCTAGGGACAGGGAAAACTGAAGCTTTCTTT
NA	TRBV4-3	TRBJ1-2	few	CASSQDKGGRLYGYTF	TGCGCCAGCAGCCAAGATAAGGGGGGGCGACTCTATGGCTACACCTTC
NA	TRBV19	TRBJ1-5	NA	CASSIAGVPNQPQHF	TGTGCCAGTAGTATTGCGGGGGTCCCCAATCAGCCCCAGCATTTT
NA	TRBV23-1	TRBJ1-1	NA	CASSSLGGGGKDTEAFF	TGCGCCAGCAGTTCTCTAGGGGGGGGTGGGAAGGACACTGAAGCTTTCTTT
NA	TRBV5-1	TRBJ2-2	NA	CASSLMGGTGELFF	TGCGCCAGCAGCTTGATGGGGGGCACCGGGGAGCTGTTTTTT
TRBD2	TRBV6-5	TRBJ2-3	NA	CASSYTTSGGTDTQYF	TGTGCCAGCAGTTACACTACTAGCGGGGGAACAGATACGCAGTATTTT
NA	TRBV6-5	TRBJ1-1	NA	CASRGGVVEAFF	TGTGCCAGCAGGGGGGGGGTTGTTGAAGCTTTCTTT
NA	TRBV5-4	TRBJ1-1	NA	CASSLGGTATEAFF	TGTGCCAGCAGCTTGGGGGGGACTGCCACTGAAGCTTTCTTT
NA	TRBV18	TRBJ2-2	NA	CASSPWTSALSVGELFF	TGTGCCAGCTCACCATGGACATCGGCCCTCAGCGTCGGGGAGCTGTTTTTT
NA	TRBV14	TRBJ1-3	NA	CASSQDPSGFGDTIYF	TGTGCCAGCAGCCAAGATCCATCGGGGTTCGGGGACACCATATATTTT
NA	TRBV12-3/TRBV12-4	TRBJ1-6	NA	CASRPNAAFSLHF	TGTGCCAGCAGACCTAACGCCGCGTTTTCCCTCCACTTT
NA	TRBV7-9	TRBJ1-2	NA	CASSRGDYGYTF	TGTGCCAGCAGCAGGGGAGACTATGGCTACACCTTC
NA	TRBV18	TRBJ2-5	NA	CASSPTGFGETQYF	TGTGCCAGCTCACCAACAGGGTTTGGGGAGACCCAGTACTTC
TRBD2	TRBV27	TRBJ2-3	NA	CASSLFAGGAGTDTQYF	TGTGCCAGCAGTTTGTTTGCCGGGGGGGCCGGCACAGATACGCAGTATTTT
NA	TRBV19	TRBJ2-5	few	CATRDFKETQYF	TGTGCCACCCGGGACTTTAAAGAGACCCAGTACTTC